This T cell receptor beta chain comes out of a study of T cell responses to AZD1222 COVID-19 vaccine. In germline, CDR1 is KGHSH, CDR2 LQKENI. Trimming removed 8 bases at V and 4 bases at J, with 11 bases between. The CDR3 is 13 amino acids. Findings of the study overall: The CD4 TCRs associated with vaccination extended across spike and predominated at 160-218 and 743-854. Nearly half of spike-specific TCRs reportedly target variant regions that are unmutated in the B.1.351 and B.1.1.7 variants. Two AZD1222 doses significantly raised spike-specific TCR breadth and depth over controls.

For this clone: The antigen is undetermined.

Here immunoSEQ multiplex PCR was the method, and the copy in TCRdb shows in-frame clones only, minus some. The sample has 150,000 or so clones; 90% to 95% are singletons. The receptor was derived from an adult who received the AZD1222 COVID-19 vaccine. Sequenced material: peripheral blood, taken 28 days after the second AZD1222 dose. The chain is built from TRBV18 and TRBJ1-4; possible D gene TRBD1, 6 bases. The CDR3 region is CASRGQINEKLFF. The CDR3 region has the DNA TGTGCCAGCCGAGGACAGATTAATGAAAAACTGTTTTTT.